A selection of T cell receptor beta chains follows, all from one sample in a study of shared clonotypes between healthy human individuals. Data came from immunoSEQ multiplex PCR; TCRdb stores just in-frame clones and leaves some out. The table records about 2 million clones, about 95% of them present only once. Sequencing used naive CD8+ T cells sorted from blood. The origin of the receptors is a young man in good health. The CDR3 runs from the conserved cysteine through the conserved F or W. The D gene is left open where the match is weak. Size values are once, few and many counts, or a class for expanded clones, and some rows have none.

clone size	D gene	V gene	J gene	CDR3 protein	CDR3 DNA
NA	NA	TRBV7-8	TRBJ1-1	CASSLVISTEENTEAFF	TGTGCCAGCAGCTTAGTCATCTCGACGGAAGAAAACACTGAAGCTTTCTTT
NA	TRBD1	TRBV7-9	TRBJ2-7	CASSSDRASSYEQYF	TGTGCCAGCAGCTCGGACAGGGCCAGCTCCTACGAGCAGTACTTC
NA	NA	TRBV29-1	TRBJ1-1	CSVDPDTVGEAFF	TGCAGCGTTGATCCAGACACCGTAGGTGAAGCTTTCTTT
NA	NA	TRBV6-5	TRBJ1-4	CASSYGGSNEKLFF	TGTGCCAGCAGTTATGGGGGGTCTAATGAAAAACTGTTTTTT
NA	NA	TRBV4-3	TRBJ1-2	CASSQDPLGGYTF	TGCGCCAGCAGCCAAGATCCCCTGGGGGGCTACACCTTC
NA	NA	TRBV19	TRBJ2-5	CASSRTGGLQETQYF	TGTGCCAGTAGTAGGACCGGGGGGCTCCAAGAGACCCAGTACTTC
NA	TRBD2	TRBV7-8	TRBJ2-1	CASSETSGPLSSYNEQFF	TGTGCCAGCAGCGAGACTAGCGGACCTTTAAGCTCCTACAATGAGCAGTTCTTC
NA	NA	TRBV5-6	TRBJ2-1	CASSLVPNEQFF	TGTGCCAGCAGCTTGGTCCCCAATGAGCAGTTCTTC
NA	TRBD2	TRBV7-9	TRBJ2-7	CASSYPSLAGASYEQYF	TGTGCCAGCAGCTACCCCTCACTAGCGGGTGCTTCCTACGAGCAGTACTTC
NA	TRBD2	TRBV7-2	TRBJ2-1	CASSTSSGRPNNEQFF	TGTGCCAGCAGCACATCTAGCGGGAGGCCCAACAATGAGCAGTTCTTC
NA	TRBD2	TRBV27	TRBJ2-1	CASSTLAGLSYNEQFF	TGTGCCAGCAGTACTTTAGCGGGCCTCTCCTACAATGAGCAGTTCTTC
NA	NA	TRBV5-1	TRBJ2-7	CASSLRWDEQYF	TGCGCCAGCAGCTTGCGGTGGGACGAGCAGTACTTC
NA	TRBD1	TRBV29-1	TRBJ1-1	CSVEGTGERTEAFF	TGCAGCGTGGAAGGGACAGGGGAAAGAACTGAAGCTTTCTTT
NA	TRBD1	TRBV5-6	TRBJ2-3	CASSWGTGGSTDTQYF	TGTGCCAGCAGCTGGGGAACAGGGGGGAGCACAGATACGCAGTATTTT
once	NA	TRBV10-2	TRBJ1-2	CASSVGRGSDDYGYTF	TGCGCCAGCAGTGTCGGACGGGGATCGGACGACTATGGCTACACCTTC
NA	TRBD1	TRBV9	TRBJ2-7	CASSPGSGQGSYEQYF	TGTGCCAGCAGCCCCGGGTCGGGACAGGGGAGTTACGAGCAGTACTTC
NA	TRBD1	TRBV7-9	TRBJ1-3	CASSLAGTGNSGNTIYF	TGTGCCAGCAGCCTGGCCGGGACAGGCAACTCTGGAAACACCATATATTTT
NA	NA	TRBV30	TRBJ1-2	CAWTSTFGYTF	TGTGCCTGGACAAGCACTTTCGGCTACACCTTC
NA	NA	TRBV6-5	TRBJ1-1	CASSYGTASEAFF	TGTGCCAGCAGTTACGGTACGGCCTCTGAAGCTTTCTTT
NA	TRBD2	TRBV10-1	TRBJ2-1	CASSDRLAVNEQFF	TGCGCCAGCAGTGATCGGCTAGCGGTTAATGAGCAGTTCTTC
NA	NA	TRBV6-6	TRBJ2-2	CASMQIMNTGELFF	TGTGCCAGCATGCAGATTATGAACACCGGGGAGCTGTTTTTT
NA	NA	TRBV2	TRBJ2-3	CASSDWRRDTQYF	TGTGCCAGCAGTGATTGGCGGCGTGATACGCAGTATTTT
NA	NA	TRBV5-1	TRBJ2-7	CASSLAIFLEQYF	TGCGCCAGCAGCTTGGCAATCTTTCTCGAGCAGTACTTC
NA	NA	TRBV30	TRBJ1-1	CAWSPVEGTEAFF	TGTGCCTGGAGTCCTGTGGAGGGGACTGAAGCTTTCTTT
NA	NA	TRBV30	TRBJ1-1	CAWMEGFVTEAFF	TGTGCCTGGATGGAGGGCTTCGTCACTGAAGCTTTCTTT
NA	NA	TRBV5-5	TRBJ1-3	CASSLGASAGNTIYF	TGTGCCAGCAGCTTGGGTGCGTCAGCTGGAAACACCATATATTTT
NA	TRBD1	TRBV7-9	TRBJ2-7	CASSMGTGGPLGGEQYF	TGTGCCAGCAGCATGGGGACAGGGGGCCCCCTAGGAGGGGAGCAGTACTTC
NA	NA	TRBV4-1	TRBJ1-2	CASSQDNGGGPTAYGYTF	TGCGCCAGCAGCCAAGACAATGGTGGGGGGCCCACTGCTTATGGCTACACCTTC
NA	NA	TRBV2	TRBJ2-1	CARNTGEVSSYNEQFF	TGTGCCAGAAACACAGGGGAGGTTTCCTCCTACAATGAGCAGTTCTTC
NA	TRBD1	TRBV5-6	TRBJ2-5	CASSLGPRQGLMETQYF	TGTGCCAGCAGCTTGGGCCCCCGACAGGGCTTGATGGAGACCCAGTACTTC
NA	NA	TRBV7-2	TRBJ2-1	CASSPGVNEQFF	TGTGCCAGCAGCCCAGGGGTTAATGAGCAGTTCTTC
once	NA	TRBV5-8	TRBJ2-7	CASSFGGLGDYEQYF	TGTGCCAGCAGCTTTGGGGGGCTGGGGGACTACGAGCAGTACTTC
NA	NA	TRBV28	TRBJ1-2	CASSPTGQGYYGYTF	TGTGCCAGCAGTCCCACGGGCCAGGGGTACTATGGCTACACCTTC
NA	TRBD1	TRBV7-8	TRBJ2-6	CASSLEQGGISGANVLTF	TGTGCCAGCAGCTTAGAACAGGGGGGAATCTCTGGGGCCAACGTCCTGACTTTC
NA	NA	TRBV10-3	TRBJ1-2	CAISESYGYTF	TGTGCCATCAGTGAGTCCTATGGCTACACCTTC
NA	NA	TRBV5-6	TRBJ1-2	CASSQYSGTPFYGYTF	TGTGCCAGCAGCCAGTATTCCGGGACACCTTTCTATGGCTACACCTTC
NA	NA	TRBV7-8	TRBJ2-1	CASSSLPSSYNEQFF	TGTGCCAGCAGCTCCCTTCCTAGCTCCTACAATGAGCAGTTCTTC
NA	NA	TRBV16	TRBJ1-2	CASSHHDIGGYGYTF	TGTGCCAGCAGCCACCACGACATTGGGGGGTATGGCTACACCTTC
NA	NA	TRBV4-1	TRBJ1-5	CASSHLRNQPQHF	TGCGCCAGCAGCCATCTCCGCAATCAGCCCCAGCATTTT
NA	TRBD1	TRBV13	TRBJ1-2	CASSSIGQDYGYTF	TGTGCCAGCAGCAGCATCGGACAGGACTATGGCTACACCTTC
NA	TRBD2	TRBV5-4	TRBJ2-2	CAITGGAGGTGELFF	TGTGCCATCACCGGGGGGGCAGGAGGCACCGGGGAGCTGTTTTTT
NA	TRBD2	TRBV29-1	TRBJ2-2	CSAQRDGELFF	TGCAGCGCCCAGCGGGACGGGGAGCTGTTTTTT
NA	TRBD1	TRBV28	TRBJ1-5	CASSLGGGQGPYSNQPQHF	TGTGCCAGCAGTTTAGGAGGCGGACAGGGGCCCTATAGCAATCAGCCCCAGCATTTT
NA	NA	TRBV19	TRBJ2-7	CASSIERGNEQYF	TGTGCCAGTAGTATAGAGAGAGGGAACGAGCAGTACTTC
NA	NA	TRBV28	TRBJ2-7	CASTDSGNTYEQYF	TGTGCCAGCACAGACAGTGGGAATACCTACGAGCAGTACTTC
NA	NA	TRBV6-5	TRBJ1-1	CASSTKDNTEAFF	TGTGCCAGCAGTACCAAGGACAACACTGAAGCTTTCTTT